This T cell receptor (beta chain) comes out of a study of T cell responses to AZD1222 COVID-19 vaccine. Study-level information: The analysis combined second doses at about 4 or about 12 weeks. Findings of the study overall: Repertoires in all cases were sampled only once the peak T cell response had passed. Within unmutated variant regions lay the reported targets of nearly half of spike-specific TCRs. Donors, mostly white British, included more females; clonal diversity was possibly underestimated.

Profiled with immunoSEQ multiplex PCR; TCRdb holds only in-frame clones, not every one. The sample lists roughly 120,000 clones; about 91% were seen once. A note on this clone: Its cognate antigen is unknown.

The CDR3 runs to 15 residues. V lost 5 bases, J lost 3 bases, and 13 bases lay in between. Per germline, CDR1 ENHRY and CDR2 SYGVKD. The sample consisted of peripheral blood, taken on day 0 of AZD1222 vaccination. The receptor comes from an adult in good health. The chain combines TRBV10-3 with TRBJ2-2, with D perhaps matching TRBD1 or TRBD2 (5 bases each). The CDR3 region has the DNA TGTGCCATCAGTCCGGGGCCGATCTACACCGGGGAGCTGTTTTTT. This codes for CAISPGPIYTGELFF.